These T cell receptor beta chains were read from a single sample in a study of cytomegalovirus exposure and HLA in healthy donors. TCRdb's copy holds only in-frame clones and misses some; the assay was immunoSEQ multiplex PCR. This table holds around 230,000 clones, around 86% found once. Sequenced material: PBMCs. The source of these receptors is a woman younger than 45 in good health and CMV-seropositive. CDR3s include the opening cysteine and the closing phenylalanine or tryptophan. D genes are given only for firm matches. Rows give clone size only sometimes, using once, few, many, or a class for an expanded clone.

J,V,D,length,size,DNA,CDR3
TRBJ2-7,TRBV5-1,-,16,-,TGCGCCAGCAGCTTGGTGACAGGTCCGAGCTCCTACGAGCAGTACTTC,CASSLVTGPSSYEQYF
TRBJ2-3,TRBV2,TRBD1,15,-,TGTGCCAGCAGAGAGAACAGGGGGTTCGCAGATACGCAGTATTTT,CASRENRGFADTQYF
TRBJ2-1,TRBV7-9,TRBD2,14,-,TGTGCCAGCAGCTCGGGACTAGCGTTGAGTGAGCAGTTCTTC,CASSSGLALSEQFF
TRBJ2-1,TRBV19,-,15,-,TGTGCCAGTGAGGCAGGGGGAGGTTTCTACAATGAGCAGTTCTTC,CASEAGGGFYNEQFF
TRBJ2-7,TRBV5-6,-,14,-,TGTGCCAGCAGCTCTACAGGGTTCTCCTACGAGCAGTACTTC,CASSSTGFSYEQYF
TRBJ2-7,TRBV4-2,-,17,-,TGTGCCAGCAGCCAAGAAGGGAGCGGGTGGTTGTCCTACGAGCAGTACTTC,CASSQEGSGWLSYEQYF
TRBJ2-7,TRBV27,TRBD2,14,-,TGTGCCAGCAGTGCACTAGCGGCATCCTACGAGCAGTACTTC,CASSALAASYEQYF
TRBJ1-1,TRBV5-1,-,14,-,TGCGCCAGCAGCCCCCACAGGATGAACACTGAAGCTTTCTTT,CASSPHRMNTEAFF
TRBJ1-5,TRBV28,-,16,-,TGTGCCAGCAAAGACCGGGACTTACGGCAGAATCAGCCCCAGCATTTT,CASKDRDLRQNQPQHF
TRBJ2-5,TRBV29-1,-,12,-,TGCAGCTTCAGGTCTACCCGGGAGACCCAGTACTTC,CSFRSTRETQYF
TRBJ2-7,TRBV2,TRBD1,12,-,TGTGCCAGCAGTGCGGGACAGGGCGGGCAGTACTTC,CASSAGQGGQYF
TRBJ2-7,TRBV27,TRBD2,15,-,TGTGCCAGCAGTTTACGACTAGCCCGAACCTACGAGCAGTACTTC,CASSLRLARTYEQYF
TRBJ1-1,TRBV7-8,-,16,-,TGTGCCAGCAGTAGGGAAAGGGTGGGCAGGGTCACTGAAGCTTTCTTT,CASSRERVGRVTEAFF
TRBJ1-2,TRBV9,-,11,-,TGTGCCAGCAGCGCCCAGGGTGGCTACACCTTC,CASSAQGGYTF
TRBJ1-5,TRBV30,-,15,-,TGTGCCTGGAGTGTACGGGTAGGGGCGTTTCAGCCCCAGCATTTT,CAWSVRVGAFQPQHF
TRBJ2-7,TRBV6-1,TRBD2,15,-,TGTGCCAGCTTATTCTCGGGACTAGCGCCCTACGAGCAGTACTTC,CASLFSGLAPYEQYF
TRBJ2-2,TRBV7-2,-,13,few,TGTGCCAGCAGCCGGCGGGGAAGCGGGGAGCTGTTTTTT,CASSRRGSGELFF
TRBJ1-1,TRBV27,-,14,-,TGTGCCAGCAGTTTAGTCAGGGGCGACACTGAAGCTTTCTTT,CASSLVRGDTEAFF
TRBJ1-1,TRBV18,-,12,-,TGTGCCAGCTCAGTACAGGGAACTGAAGCTTTCTTT,CASSVQGTEAFF
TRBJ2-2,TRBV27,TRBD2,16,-,TGTGCCAGCAGTTATAGATCGCGGGAGACCCCCGGGGAGCTGTTTTTT,CASSYRSRETPGELFF
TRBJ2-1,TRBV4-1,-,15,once,TGCGCCAGCAGCCCACGGTCGGAGGCCTACAATGAGCAGTTCTTC,CASSPRSEAYNEQFF
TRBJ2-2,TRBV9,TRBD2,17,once,TGTGCCAGCAGCGTAGCGCGCACTAGCGGAAGTGACGGGGAGCTGTTTTTT,CASSVARTSGSDGELFF
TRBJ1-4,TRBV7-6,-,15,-,TGTGCCAGCAGCTTAGCACAGTCAACTAATGAAAAACTGTTTTTT,CASSLAQSTNEKLFF
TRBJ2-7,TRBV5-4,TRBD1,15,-,TGTGCCAGCAGCCTGGACAGGGGCTTAGCCTACGAGCAGTACTTC,CASSLDRGLAYEQYF
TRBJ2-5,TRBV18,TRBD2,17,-,TGTGCCAGCTCACCGATAGGCGGGAGGGCCTCCGGAGAGACCCAGTACTTC,CASSPIGGRASGETQYF
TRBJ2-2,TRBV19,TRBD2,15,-,TGTGCCAGTATGGGTCTAGCGGCGAACACCGGGGAGCTGTTTTTT,CASMGLAANTGELFF
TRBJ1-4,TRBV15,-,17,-,TGTGCCACCAGCAGAGATGAGGCGGAGGCAACTAATGAAAAACTGTTTTTT,CATSRDEAEATNEKLFF
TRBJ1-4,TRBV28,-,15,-,TGTGCCAGCAGTTCGCCGACAGGCCCGAATGAAAAACTGTTTTTT,CASSSPTGPNEKLFF
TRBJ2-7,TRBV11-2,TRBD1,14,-,TGTGCCAGCAGCTCACGGGACAGGGGGACCGAGCAGTACTTC,CASSSRDRGTEQYF